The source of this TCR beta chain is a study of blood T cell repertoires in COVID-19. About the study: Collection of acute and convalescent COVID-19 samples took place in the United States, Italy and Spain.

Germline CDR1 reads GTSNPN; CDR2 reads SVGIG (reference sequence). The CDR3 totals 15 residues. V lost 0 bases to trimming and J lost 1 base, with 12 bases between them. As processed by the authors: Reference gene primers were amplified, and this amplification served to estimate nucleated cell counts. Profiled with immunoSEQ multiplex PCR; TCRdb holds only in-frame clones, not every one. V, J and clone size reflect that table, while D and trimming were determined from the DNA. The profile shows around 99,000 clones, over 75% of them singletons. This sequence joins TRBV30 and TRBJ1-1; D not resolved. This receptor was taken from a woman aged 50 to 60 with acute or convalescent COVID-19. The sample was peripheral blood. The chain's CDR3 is CAWSVGQAQNTEAFF. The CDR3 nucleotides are TGTGCCTGGAGTGTAGGTCAGGCCCAGAACACTGAAGCTTTCTTT.